These T cell receptor beta chains were read from a single sample in a study of shared clonotypes between healthy human individuals. Data came from immunoSEQ multiplex PCR; TCRdb stores just in-frame clones and leaves some out. The profile shows 2 million to 2.5 million clones, just over 90% of them singletons. Sequencing used naive CD4+ T cells from PBMCs. These receptors were collected from a man between 18 and 35 years old in good health. Some clones in this sample may be carry-over from other donors' samples. Each CDR3 is given with its conserved first and last residue. D genes are given only for firm matches. Expanded clones get a size class; other rows say once, few or many, or leave the size out.

V	size	D	J	DNA	CDR3
TRBV5-6	NA	NA	TRBJ2-5	TGTGCCAGCAGCTTGAGGGCAGGCCTCCGGGGGGAGACCCAGTACTTC	CASSLRAGLRGETQYF
TRBV12-5	NA	NA	TRBJ1-5	TGTGCTAGTGGTTTGGAGTGGAGCCGCTATAGCAATCAGCCCCAGCATTTT	CASGLEWSRYSNQPQHF
TRBV5-1	NA	NA	TRBJ1-4	TGCGCCAGCAGCTTGGTCCCCGGGACGCCGGGGGGGATAGGGGAAAAACTGTTTTTT	CASSLVPGTPGGIGEKLFF
TRBV9	NA	TRBD2	TRBJ2-3	TGTGCCAGCAGCGTAGCCGGACAGGCGGGAGGGGTAGATACGCAGTATTTT	CASSVAGQAGGVDTQYF
TRBV7-3	once	TRBD2	TRBJ2-5	TGTGCCAGCAGCGGGGCGGGAGGCGGGAAGACCCAGTACTTC	CASSGAGGGKTQYF
TRBV30	NA	NA	TRBJ2-3	TGTGCCTGGAGCGGTCGATGGCGGTCTAGCACAGATACGCAGTATTTT	CAWSGRWRSSTDTQYF
TRBV9	NA	NA	TRBJ1-1	TGTGCCAGCAGCGTATTTCCGGAGAACACTGAAGCTTTCTTT	CASSVFPENTEAFF
TRBV19	NA	NA	TRBJ1-1	TGTGCCAGTAGTACCCTCCCTACAGGGCTGAACACTGAAGCTTTCTTT	CASSTLPTGLNTEAFF
TRBV28	NA	NA	TRBJ2-1	TGTGCCAGCAGCCCCGACAGCTACAATGAGCAGTTCTTC	CASSPDSYNEQFF
TRBV18	NA	NA	TRBJ2-1	TGTGCCAGCTCACCACCGGCTAGGGCCGGTGAGCAGTTCTTC	CASSPPARAGEQFF
TRBV5-6	NA	NA	TRBJ2-7	TGTGCCAGCAGCTTCTCGGGTCCCGAGCAGTACTTC	CASSFSGPEQYF
TRBV6-6	NA	TRBD2	TRBJ2-1	TGTGCCAGCAGCCAGGCTCCTAGCGGGAGGCCCAATGAGCAGTTCTTC	CASSQAPSGRPNEQFF
TRBV9	NA	NA	TRBJ1-1	TGTGCCAGCAGCGTACAGGGTAAGAACACTGAAGCTTTCTTT	CASSVQGKNTEAFF
TRBV7-9	once	NA	TRBJ2-7	TGTGCCAGCACAATGACAGGTACCTACGAGCAGTACTTC	CASTMTGTYEQYF
TRBV28	NA	NA	TRBJ1-2	TGTGCCAGCATCAACAATGAGGCCGGCACCTATAGGGGCTACACCTTC	CASINNEAGTYRGYTF
TRBV29-1	NA	NA	TRBJ1-5	TGCAGCGTTGCTTTGACCACGGACGGCAATCAGCCCCAGCATTTT	CSVALTTDGNQPQHF
TRBV5-1	NA	TRBD1	TRBJ2-5	TGCGCCAGCAGTAAAACAGGGGGCGCGGGAGAGACCCAGTACTTC	CASSKTGGAGETQYF
TRBV4-3	NA	TRBD2	TRBJ2-2	TGCGCCAGCAGCCAAGAGGCTAGCGGGGGCCCCAACACCGGGGAGCTGTTTTTT	CASSQEASGGPNTGELFF
TRBV4-2	NA	NA	TRBJ2-3	TGTGCCAGCAGCCAAGAGGCTAGCGTCAGCACAGATACGCAGTATTTT	CASSQEASVSTDTQYF
TRBV5-1	few	NA	TRBJ1-1	TGCGCCAGCAGCTTGGTCGGGATTCAAGAAGCTTTCTTT	CASSLVGIQEAFF
TRBV9	NA	NA	TRBJ1-1	TGTGCCAGCAGCCCCGAGGAGGTGAACACTGAAGCTTTCTTT	CASSPEEVNTEAFF
TRBV4-2	NA	NA	TRBJ2-7	TGTGCCAGCAGCCAAGGACAGATTGTCGAGCAGTACTTC	CASSQGQIVEQYF
TRBV6-1	NA	NA	TRBJ2-5	TGTGCCAGCAGTGAATTACAGATTCGGGAGACCCAGTACTTC	CASSELQIRETQYF
TRBV7-2	once	NA	TRBJ2-1	TGTGCCAGCAGCCCACCCCCCCTAGCGCCTGAGCAGTTCTTC	CASSPPPLAPEQFF
TRBV19	NA	NA	TRBJ1-2	TGTGCCAGTACCCGTGGTGGAGGGCAGGGATATGGCTACACCTTC	CASTRGGGQGYGYTF
TRBV7-9	NA	NA	TRBJ2-3	TGTGCCAGCAGCCCCACAGGGAAGAGGGCAGATACGCAGTATTTT	CASSPTGKRADTQYF
TRBV6-1	NA	NA	TRBJ1-3	TGTGCCAGCAGTGAATCCCTCTTCTCCAGAACTGGAAACACCATATATTTT	CASSESLFSRTGNTIYF
TRBV7-2	NA	NA	TRBJ2-1	TGTGCCAGCAGCCCCCGGGCCTACAATGAGCAGTTCTTC	CASSPRAYNEQFF
TRBV5-6	NA	NA	TRBJ2-3	TGTGCCAGCACCTCAGGGGACCCCGGTACAGATACGCAGTATTTT	CASTSGDPGTDTQYF
TRBV6-5	once	NA	TRBJ2-5	TGTGCCAGCAGTCCTGGGCTGGGGCAGTCCCAGTACTTC	CASSPGLGQSQYF
TRBV11-2	NA	TRBD2	TRBJ2-4	TGTGCCAGCAGCTTAGTAGCGGGTAAACCTCTAGCCAAAAACATTCAGTACTTC	CASSLVAGKPLAKNIQYF
TRBV28	NA	NA	TRBJ2-1	TGTGCCAGCAGTTTAGGCGGGACCAACAATGAGCAGTTCTTC	CASSLGGTNNEQFF
TRBV7-2	NA	NA	TRBJ2-7	TGTGCCAGCAGAGGGGCGTGGGGCCACGACTCCTACGAGCAGTACTTC	CASRGAWGHDSYEQYF
TRBV2	NA	NA	TRBJ2-2	TGTGCCAGTCACGCCGGTAGGGGCCCCGGGGAGCTGTTTTTT	CASHAGRGPGELFF
TRBV4-3	NA	TRBD2	TRBJ2-1	TGCGCCAGCAGCCCTAAAGCGGCTAGCGGGATAAACAATGAGCAGTTCTTC	CASSPKAASGINNEQFF
TRBV28	NA	NA	TRBJ1-3	TGTGCCAGCAGTTTCGGCGCCTCTGGAAACACCATATATTTT	CASSFGASGNTIYF
TRBV9	once	NA	TRBJ1-4	TGTGCCAGCAGCGTCGCCCCAACAACAACTAATGAAAAACTGTTTTTT	CASSVAPTTTNEKLFF
TRBV28	NA	TRBD1	TRBJ2-1	TGTGCCAGCAGTCTAGTGGCGGGACAGGGTCGGAATGAGCAGTTCTTC	CASSLVAGQGRNEQFF
TRBV11-2	NA	NA	TRBJ2-6	TGTGCCAGCAGCCCAGGGGCATCACCTGGGGCCAACGTCCTGACTTTC	CASSPGASPGANVLTF
TRBV11-2	NA	NA	TRBJ2-7	TGTGCCAGCAGCTTAGAGACAGGCTACGGCGAGCAGTACTTC	CASSLETGYGEQYF